The T cell receptor (beta chain) described here comes from a study of blood T cells in healthy people across ages. The CDR3 consists of 12 residues. The V and J ends lost 7 bases and 5 bases respectively, with 8 bases between them. Germline V gene lookup returns CDR1 SGHTA and CDR2 FQGNSA. Study outcomes and limitations: Expanded clonotype shifts may have been confounded, as the donors had an unknown CMV status.

This clonotype was counted at least ten times. Its antigen is currently unknown. Researchers collected about 9.1 milliliters of peripheral blood from every single donor. Total RNA amounts of at least 5.5 micrograms were extracted per sample. A sample-barcoded 5' primer and a J-beta primer mix were used in a second PCR of about 7 to 12 cycles. TCRdb recomputed calls from the 5' RACE reads with MiXCR, one row per CDR3 protein. The table shows about 840,000 distinct CDR3 sequences, with about 28% occurring only once. These same records also appear under a second study, on T cells of mothers and their children. From that report: Per child, about 3 million TCR beta CDR3 reads were obtained, against over 9 million per mother.

The chain uses TRBV7-2 and TRBJ1-4; D perhaps matches TRBD1 (5 bases). This clonotype was sampled from a woman aged 35 to 49 in good health. The sequencing sample was made of blood. CDR3 sequence: CASNRGNEKLFF. The CDR3 DNA is TGTGCCAGCAACCGGGGGAATGAAAAACTGTTTTTT.